Listed below are T cell receptor beta chains from one sample, sequenced in a study of cytomegalovirus exposure and HLA in healthy donors. The repertoire was sequenced with immunoSEQ multiplex PCR; TCRdb's copy has only in-frame clones and lacks some. Here the sample spans approximately 180,000 clones, about 80% being singletons. The sequencing input was PBMCs. The origin of the receptors is a man aged 35-49 years in good health and CMV-seropositive. CDR3s include the opening cysteine and the closing phenylalanine or tryptophan. Fields, in order: CDR3 length, V gene, D gene, clone size, J gene, CDR3 protein, CDR3 DNA. The D gene is left open where the match is weak. Rows give clone size only sometimes, using once, few, many, or a class for an expanded clone.

13	TRBV6-5	-	-	TRBJ1-1	CATRKGGVTEAFF	TGTGCCACCAGGAAGGGAGGGGTCACTGAAGCTTTCTTT
13	TRBV7-7	-	-	TRBJ2-1	CASSLVASNEQFF	TGTGCCAGCAGCCTGGTAGCGTCCAATGAGCAGTTCTTC
17	TRBV7-9	TRBD2	-	TRBJ2-1	CSSSLVRSSGSFHEQFF	TGTTCCAGCAGCCTCGTTCGGTCTAGCGGGAGCTTCCATGAGCAGTTCTTC
18	TRBV27	TRBD2	-	TRBJ2-2	CASSLRPILAGNTGELFF	TGTGCCAGCAGTTTACGACCAATACTAGCGGGGAACACCGGGGAGCTGTTTTTT
17	TRBV27	TRBD1	-	TRBJ1-5	CASRSRGGRGQNQPQHF	TGTGCCAGCAGATCTAGAGGGGGCAGGGGGCAAAATCAGCCCCAGCATTTT
15	TRBV27	-	few	TRBJ2-1	CASSSITTRRGEQFF	TGTGCCAGCAGCTCAATAACCACCCGACGGGGTGAGCAGTTCTTC
15	TRBV28	TRBD1	-	TRBJ1-2	CASRTTGGSGYGYTF	TGTGCCAGCAGAACGACAGGGGGCAGTGGGTATGGCTACACCTTC
14	TRBV30	TRBD1	-	TRBJ2-3	CAWTLSQTGWTQYF	TGTGCCTGGACCCTCTCACAGACAGGGTGGACGCAGTATTTT
13	TRBV7-9	-	-	TRBJ1-1	CASRGTTNTEAFF	TGTGCCAGCAGGGGGACAACGAACACTGAAGCTTTCTTT
15	TRBV7-7	TRBD2	few	TRBJ2-1	CASSPRTSGTGEQFF	TGTGCTAGCAGCCCGCGGACTAGCGGGACCGGTGAGCAGTTCTTC
13	TRBV7-8	-	-	TRBJ1-2	CASSPDSLYGYTF	TGTGCCAGCAGCCCCGACAGTCTGTATGGCTACACCTTC